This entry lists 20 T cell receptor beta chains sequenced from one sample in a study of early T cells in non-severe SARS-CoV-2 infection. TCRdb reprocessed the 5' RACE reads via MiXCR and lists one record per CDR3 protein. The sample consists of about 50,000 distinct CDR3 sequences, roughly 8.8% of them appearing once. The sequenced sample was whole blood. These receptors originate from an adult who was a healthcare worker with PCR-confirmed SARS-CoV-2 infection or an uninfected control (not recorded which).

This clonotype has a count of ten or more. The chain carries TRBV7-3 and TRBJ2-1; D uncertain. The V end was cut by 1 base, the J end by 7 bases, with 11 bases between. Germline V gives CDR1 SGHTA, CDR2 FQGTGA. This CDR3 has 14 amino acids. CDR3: CASSLMAASNEQFF. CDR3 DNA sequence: TGTGCCAGCAGCTTAATGGCTGCTTCTAATGAGCAGTTCTTC.

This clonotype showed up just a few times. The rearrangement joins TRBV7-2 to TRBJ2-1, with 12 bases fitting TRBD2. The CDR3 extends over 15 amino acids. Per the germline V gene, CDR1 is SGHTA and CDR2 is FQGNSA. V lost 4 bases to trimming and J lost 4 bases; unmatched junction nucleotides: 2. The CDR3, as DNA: TGTGCCAGCAGCTGGACTAGCGGGGTATACAATGAGCAGTTCTTC. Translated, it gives CASSWTSGVYNEQFF.

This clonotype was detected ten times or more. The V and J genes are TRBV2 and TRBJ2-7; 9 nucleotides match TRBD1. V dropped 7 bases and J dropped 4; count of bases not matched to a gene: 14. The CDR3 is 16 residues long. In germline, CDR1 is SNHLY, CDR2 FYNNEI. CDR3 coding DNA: TGTGCCAGCATCCCCCACCGGGACAGGGTTTTTTACGAGCAGTACTTC. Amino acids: CASIPHRDRVFYEQYF.

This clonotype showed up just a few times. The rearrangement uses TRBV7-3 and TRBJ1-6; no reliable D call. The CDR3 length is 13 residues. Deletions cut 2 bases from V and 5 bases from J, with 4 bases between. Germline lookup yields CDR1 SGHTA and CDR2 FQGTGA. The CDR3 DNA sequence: TGTGCCAGCAGCTTAGCAAATAATTCACCCCTCCACTTT. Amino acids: CASSLANNSPLHF.

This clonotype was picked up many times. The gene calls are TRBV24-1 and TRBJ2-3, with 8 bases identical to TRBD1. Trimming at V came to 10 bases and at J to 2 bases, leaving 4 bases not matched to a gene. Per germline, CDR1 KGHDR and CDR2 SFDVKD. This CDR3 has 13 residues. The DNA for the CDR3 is TGTGCCACGGGACAGGCCCCCACAGATACGCAGTATTTT. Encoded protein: CATGQAPTDTQYF.

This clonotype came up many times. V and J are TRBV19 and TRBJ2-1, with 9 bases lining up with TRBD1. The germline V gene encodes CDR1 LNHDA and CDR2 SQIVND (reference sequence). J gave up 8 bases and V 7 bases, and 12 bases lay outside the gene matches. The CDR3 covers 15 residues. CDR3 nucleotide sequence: TGTGCCAGTAATCGCGTGGGACAGGGTAAGGATGAGCAGTTCTTC. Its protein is CASNRVGQGKDEQFF. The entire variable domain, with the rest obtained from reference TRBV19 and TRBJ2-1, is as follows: DGGITQSPKYLFRKEGQNVTLSCEQNLNHDAMYWYRQDPGQGLRLIYYSQIVNDFQKGDIAEGYSVSREKKESFPLTVTSAQKNPTAFYLCASNRVGQGKDEQFFGPGTRLTVL.

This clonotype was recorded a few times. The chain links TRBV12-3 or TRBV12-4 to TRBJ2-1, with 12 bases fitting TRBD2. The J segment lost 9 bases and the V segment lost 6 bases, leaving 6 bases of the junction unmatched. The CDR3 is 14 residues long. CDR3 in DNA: TGTGCCAGCAGACGACTAGCGGGAGCGGGTGAGCAGTTCTTC. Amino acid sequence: CASRRLAGAGEQFF.

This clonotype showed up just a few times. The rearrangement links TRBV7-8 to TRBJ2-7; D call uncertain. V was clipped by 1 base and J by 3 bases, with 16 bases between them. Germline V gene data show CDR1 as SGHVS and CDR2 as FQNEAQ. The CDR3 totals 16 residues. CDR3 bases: TGTGCCAGCAGCTTAGAGGGTCATAACTCGCGCTACGAGCAGTACTTC. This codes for CASSLEGHNSRYEQYF.

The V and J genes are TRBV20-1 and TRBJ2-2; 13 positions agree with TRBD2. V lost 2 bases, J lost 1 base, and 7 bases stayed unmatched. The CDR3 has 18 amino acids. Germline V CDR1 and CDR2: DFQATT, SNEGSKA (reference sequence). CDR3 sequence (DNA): TGCAGTGCTAGATCAGGACTAGCGGGAGTCAAGAACACCGGGGAGCTGTTTTTT. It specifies CSARSGLAGVKNTGELFF.

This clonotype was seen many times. The CDR3 region has the DNA TGTGCCAGCAGCCAAGGTCCAGGGGCCAACGTCCTGACTTTC. This codes for CASSQGPGANVLTF. The genes are TRBV4-2 and TRBJ2-6; D call uncertain. Germline values: CDR1 LGHNA, CDR2 YNFKEQ. The CDR3 totals 14 residues. V shed 1 base and J shed 4 bases, with 5 bases lying between them.

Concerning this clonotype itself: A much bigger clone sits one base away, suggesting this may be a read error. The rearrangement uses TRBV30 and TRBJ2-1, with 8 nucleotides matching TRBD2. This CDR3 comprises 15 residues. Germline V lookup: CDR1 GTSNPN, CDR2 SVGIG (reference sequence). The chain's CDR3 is CAWGVASGRVYEQFF. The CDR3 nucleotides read TGTGCCTGGGGTGTCGCGAGCGGGAGAGTCTATGAGCAGTTCTTC. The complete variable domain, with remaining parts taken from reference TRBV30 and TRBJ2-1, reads SQTIHQWPATLVQPVGSPLSLECTVEGTSNPNLYWYRQAAGRGLQLLFYSVGIGQISSEVPQNLSASRPQDRQFILSSKKLLLSDSGFYLCAWGVASGRVYEQFFGPGTRLTVL.

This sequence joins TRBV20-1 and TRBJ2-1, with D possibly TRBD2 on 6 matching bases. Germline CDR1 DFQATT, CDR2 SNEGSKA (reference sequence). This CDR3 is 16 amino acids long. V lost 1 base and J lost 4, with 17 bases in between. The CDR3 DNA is TGCAGTGCTAGAGGGGGGGTAGCGGACGTTTACAATGAGCAGTTCTTC. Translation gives CSARGGVADVYNEQFF.

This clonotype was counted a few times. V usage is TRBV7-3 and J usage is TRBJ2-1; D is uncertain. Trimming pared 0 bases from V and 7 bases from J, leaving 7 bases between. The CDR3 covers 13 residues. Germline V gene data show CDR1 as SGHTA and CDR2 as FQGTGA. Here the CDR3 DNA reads TGTGCCAGCAGCTTAACGTCGAGTAATGAGCAGTTCTTC. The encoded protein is CASSLTSSNEQFF. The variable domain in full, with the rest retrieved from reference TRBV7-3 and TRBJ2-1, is GAGVSQTPSNKVTEKGKYVELRCDPISGHTALYWYRQSLGQGPEFLIYFQGTGAADDSGLPNDRFFAVRPEGSVSTLKIQRTERGDSAVYLCASSLTSSNEQFFGPGTRLTVL.

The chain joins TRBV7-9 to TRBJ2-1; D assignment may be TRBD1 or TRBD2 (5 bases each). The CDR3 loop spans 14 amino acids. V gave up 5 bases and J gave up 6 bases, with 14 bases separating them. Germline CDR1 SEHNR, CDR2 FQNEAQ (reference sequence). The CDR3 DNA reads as TGTGCCAGCAGCCCGGCAGGGAGACGCAATGAGCAGTTCTTC. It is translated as CASSPAGRRNEQFF.

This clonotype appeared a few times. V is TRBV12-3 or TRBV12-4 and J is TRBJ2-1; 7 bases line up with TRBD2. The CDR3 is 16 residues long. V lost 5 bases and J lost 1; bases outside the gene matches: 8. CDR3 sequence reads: CASSPMTSSSYNEQFF. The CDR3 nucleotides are TGTGCCAGCAGTCCGATGACTAGCTCATCCTACAATGAGCAGTTCTTC.

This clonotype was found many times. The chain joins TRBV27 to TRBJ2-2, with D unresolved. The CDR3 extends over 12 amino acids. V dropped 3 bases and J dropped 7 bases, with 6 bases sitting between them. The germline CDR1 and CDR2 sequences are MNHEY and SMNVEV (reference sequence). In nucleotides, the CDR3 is TGTGCCAGCAGTTTCCCGGACGGGGAGCTGTTTTTT. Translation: CASSFPDGELFF.

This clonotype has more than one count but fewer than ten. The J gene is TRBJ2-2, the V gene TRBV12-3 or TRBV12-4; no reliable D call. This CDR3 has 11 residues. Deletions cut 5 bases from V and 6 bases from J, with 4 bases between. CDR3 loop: CASSAAGELFF. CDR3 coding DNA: TGTGCCAGCAGTGCCGCCGGGGAGCTGTTTTTT.

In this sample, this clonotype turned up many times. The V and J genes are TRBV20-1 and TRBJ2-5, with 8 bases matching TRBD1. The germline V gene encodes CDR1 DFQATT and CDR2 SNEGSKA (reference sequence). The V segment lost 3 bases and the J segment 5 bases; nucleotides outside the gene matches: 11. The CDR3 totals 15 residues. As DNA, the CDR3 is TGCAGTGCTAGCGGAGCAGGGGGCGGTAAGGAGACCCAGTACTTC. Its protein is CSASGAGGGKETQYF.

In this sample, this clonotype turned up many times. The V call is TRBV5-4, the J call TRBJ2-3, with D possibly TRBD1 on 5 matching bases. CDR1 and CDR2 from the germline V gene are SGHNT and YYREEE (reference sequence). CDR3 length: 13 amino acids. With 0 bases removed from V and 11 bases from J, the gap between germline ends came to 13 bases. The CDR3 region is CASSLAREEEQYF. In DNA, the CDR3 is TGTGCCAGCAGCTTGGCCAGGGAAGAGGAGCAGTATTTT.

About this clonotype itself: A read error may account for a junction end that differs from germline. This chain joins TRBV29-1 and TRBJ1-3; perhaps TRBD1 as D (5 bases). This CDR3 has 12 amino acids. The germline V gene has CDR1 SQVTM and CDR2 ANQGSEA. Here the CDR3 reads CSVAQGRNTIHF. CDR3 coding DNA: TGCAGCGTTGCCCAGGGTCGGAACACCATACATTTT.